This T cell receptor beta chain was profiled in a study of post-analysis software for immune sequencing data. Prepared libraries of TCR beta cDNA carried unique molecular identifiers. Input populations of roughly 1 to 11 million T cells gave rise to approximately 500,000 cDNA molecules. MiXCR, applied by TCRdb to the PCR reads, yields one record per CDR3 protein. The sample lists fewer than 850,000 distinct CDR3 sequences, about 43% occurring once. Turning to this clonotype: Its antigen is unidentified.

Germline CDR1 reads GTSNPN; CDR2 reads SVGIG (reference sequence). V shed 3 bases, J shed 4 bases, and the junction held 7 bases outside the gene matches. This CDR3 is built from 14 residues. Study-wide results and limits: Higher frequency in patients than in controls was seen for about five TRBV segments, with TRBV5-6, TRBV5-1 and TRBV20-1 among them.

The V gene is TRBV30, the J gene TRBJ2-3; 7 bases match TRBD2. Sequencing was done on a sample of blood. The receptor was derived from a girl aged 5-17 years with multiple sclerosis. The CDR3 here is CAWSRGLGSDTQYF. CDR3 in DNA: TGTGCCTGGAGCAGAGGACTAGGCTCAGATACGCAGTATTTT.